These 29 T cell receptor beta chains were sequenced from one sample in a study of human thymus T cells. Assay used: immunoSEQ multiplex PCR; TCRdb lists only in-frame clones, some missing. This sample has tens of thousands of clones, with 90% to 95% found just once. In corrective heart surgery, resections were taken, and these provided the thymus tissue. Material: thymus tissue. These receptors all come from a girl less than two years old with a congenital heart defect but otherwise immunologically healthy.

The rearrangement joins TRBV4-1 to TRBJ1-5, with unresolved D. V was clipped by 2 bases and J by 7 bases, with 15 bases between them. CDR1 is MGHRA and CDR2 is YSYEKL in the germline V gene. The CDR3 consists of 15 residues. CDR3 residues: CASSQRGRVDQPQHF. The CDR3 DNA is TGCGCCAGCAGCCAAAGAGGAAGGGTCGACCAGCCCCAGCATTTT.

The chain joins TRBV29-1 to TRBJ2-7; 7 nucleotides align to TRBD1. Per the germline V gene, CDR1 is SQVTM and CDR2 is ANQGSEA. The CDR3 is 13 amino acids. Trimming at V came to 3 bases and at J to 3 bases, leaving 5 bases not matched to a gene. The CDR3 region has the DNA TGCAGCGTTGAGGGCAGGGACAGCTACGAGCAGTACTTC. Translation: CSVEGRDSYEQYF.

V gene TRBV11-2 combines with J gene TRBJ1-1; D possibly corresponds to TRBD1 (6 bases). The CDR3 extends over 17 amino acids. Deletions cut 4 bases from V and 3 bases from J, with 21 bases between. The germline V gene has CDR1 SGHAT and CDR2 FQNNGV. The CDR3 DNA follows: TGTGCCAGCAGCTCCCGTGGGGGCAGGGCAAGGGACACTGAAGCTTTCTTT. This sequence encodes CASSSRGGRARDTEAFF.

This rearrangement joins TRBV4-1 to TRBJ1-5, with a weak D call TRBD1 (5 bases). V dropped 0 bases and J dropped 1 base, with 16 bases sitting between them. CDR3 length: 18 residues. Looked up from germline, CDR1 is MGHRA and CDR2 is YSYEKL. CDR3 in DNA: TGCGCCAGCAGCCAAGATCCTCCAGGGAATGGGAGCAATCAGCCCCAGCATTTT. Protein: CASSQDPPGNGSNQPQHF.

The chain uses TRBV5-6 and TRBJ2-1; D not resolved. Trimming took 0 bases from V and 15 from J, leaving 13 bases between them. CDR1 and CDR2 (germline): SGHDT, YYEEEE. The CDR3 totals 12 residues. The DNA for the CDR3 is TGTGCCAGCAGCTTGGGGGATGCCGCAACGTTCTTC. Protein sequence: CASSLGDAATFF.

The chain links TRBV28 to TRBJ2-7; D call uncertain. Trimming left V 3 bases short and J 4 bases short, with 10 bases between. CDR3 length equals 13 residues. Germline V gene sequence: CDR1 MDHEN, CDR2 SYDVKM. This chain's CDR3 is CASSLGKAYEQYF. The CDR3 DNA sequence: TGTGCCAGCAGTTTGGGGAAGGCGTACGAGCAGTACTTC.

This sequence joins TRBV21-1 and TRBJ2-1; the DNA was not compared with TRBD1, the D call given in the table. TRBV21-1 is a pseudogene locus. The CDR3 has 15 amino acids. The DNA of the CDR3 is TGTGCCAGCAGCCCCGGACAGGGCCCCTACAATGAGCAGTTCTTC. Protein sequence: CASSPGQGPYNEQFF.

The chain carries TRBV20-1 and TRBJ1-2, with D hard to call. Deletions cut 4 bases from V and 6 bases from J, with 9 bases between. CDR1 is DFQATT and CDR2 is SNEGSKA in the germline V gene (reference sequence). CDR3 size: 11 residues. The DNA for the CDR3 is TGCAGTGCTACCTTGGGTGATGGCTACACCTTC. Its translation: CSATLGDGYTF.

The chain has TRBV15 and TRBJ2-7, with D possibly matching TRBD1 (6 bases). CDR3 length: 16 amino acids. Germline CDR1 is LNHNV and CDR2 is YYDKDF (reference sequence). V lost 6 bases, J lost 0 bases, and 18 bases lay in between. CDR3 residues: CATRGTSSPGSYEQYF. The CDR3 nucleotides read TGTGCCACCAGGGGGACATCTAGCCCGGGCTCCTACGAGCAGTACTTC.

The chain recombines TRBV19 with TRBJ1-1; D call uncertain. In germline, CDR1 is LNHDA, CDR2 SQIVND (reference sequence). The CDR3 contains 14 residues. V lost 3 bases and J 1 base, leaving 9 bases between the germline ends. Written as DNA, the CDR3 is TGTGCCAGTAGTATGGGGAGCCCGAACACTGAAGCTTTCTTT. Protein sequence: CASSMGSPNTEAFF.

CDR3 DNA: TGTGCCAGCAGCTCGGAACGGGAGGTACAGGTCAGGACCCAGTACTTC. Protein: CASSSEREVQVRTQYF. This chain uses TRBV21-1 with TRBJ2-5; the table's D call, TRBD2, was not checked against the DNA. TRBV21-1 is classified as a pseudogene. The CDR3 sequence is 16 residues long.

This clone was seen once. This chain connects TRBV6-5 to TRBJ2-7, with unresolved D. V was shortened by 4 bases and J by 2 bases, with 12 bases between the two germline ends. The CDR3 contains 14 residues. Germline V gene data show CDR1 as MNHEY and CDR2 as SVGAGI. The CDR3 protein is CASSFELVPYEQYF. CDR3 nucleotides: TGTGCCAGCAGTTTTGAACTGGTCCCCTACGAGCAGTACTTC.

This clone was recorded a few times. The chain is built from TRBV6-5 and TRBJ1-1; a possible D gene is TRBD1 (6 bases). This CDR3 is built from 14 residues. Germline V gives CDR1 MNHEY, CDR2 SVGAGI. The V end lost 6 bases, the J end lost 4 bases, and 15 bases lay between the germline ends. The CDR3 nucleotides read TGTGCCAGCAGCCGGCCACAGGGAACCACTGAAGCTTTCTTT. This translates into CASSRPQGTTEAFF.

In this sample, this clone turned up a few times. This sequence joins TRBV7-9 and TRBJ2-3; D is perhaps TRBD2 (6 bases). Germline CDR1 SEHNR, CDR2 FQNEAQ (reference sequence). V was cut by 5 bases and J by 4 bases, with 19 bases left in between. The CDR3 loop spans 16 amino acids. The chain's CDR3 is CASSPNPGGRADTQYF. CDR3 in DNA: TGTGCCAGCAGCCCTAACCCCGGGGGAAGGGCAGATACGCAGTATTTT.

The gene calls are TRBV28 and TRBJ1-2; 7 bases fit TRBD1. The CDR3 spans 18 residues. The V gene end was trimmed by 2 bases and the J gene end by 4 bases; junction bases not matched to a gene: 16. The germline V gene has CDR1 MDHEN and CDR2 SYDVKM. This CDR3 reads CASSLVGTADHRLYGYTF. DNA of the CDR3: TGTGCCAGCAGTTTAGTGGGGACAGCCGATCACCGACTCTATGGCTACACCTTC.

J is TRBJ2-3 and V is TRBV7-2; TRBD2 matches 8 bases. V gave up 3 bases and J gave up 4 bases; unmatched junction bases: 12. Germline lookup yields CDR1 SGHTA and CDR2 FQGNSA. The CDR3 runs 17 residues. CDR3 region: CASSLRLAGRGADTQYF. In DNA form, the CDR3 reads TGTGCCAGCAGCTTGCGGCTAGCGGGCCGAGGGGCAGATACGCAGTATTTT.

Details on this clone: Other DNA sequences within the sample encode an identical CDR3. The rearrangement uses TRBV6-5 and TRBJ2-7, with 10 nucleotides matching TRBD1. This CDR3 region has 15 residues. J gave up 0 bases and V 8 bases, and 7 bases lay outside the gene matches. CDR1 and CDR2 (germline): MNHEY, SVGAGI. This CDR3 is CASWGQGPSSYEQYF. The CDR3 bases are TGTGCCAGCTGGGGACAGGGGCCTTCCTCCTACGAGCAGTACTTC.

This sequence joins TRBV4-2 and TRBJ1-3; D is unresolved. Germline CDR1 reads LGHNA; CDR2 reads YNFKEQ. Trimming took 1 base from V and 3 from J, leaving 16 bases between them. The CDR3 runs 17 residues. CDR3 bases: TGTGCCAGCAGCCAAGGTCCGGGCCGCGGACGTGGAAACACCATATATTTT. Its protein product is CASSQGPGRGRGNTIYF.

The rearrangement links TRBV9 to TRBJ2-1; 9 nucleotides agree with TRBD2. After removal of 3 bases from V and 9 bases from J, the junction contained 16 bases not matched to a gene. The CDR3 length is 17 residues. Per the germline V gene, CDR1 is SGDLS and CDR2 is YYNGEE. CDR3 in amino acids: CASSAEWGKREEFEQFF. CDR3 coding DNA: TGTGCCAGCAGCGCCGAGTGGGGAAAGCGGGAGGAGTTTGAGCAGTTCTTC.

The J gene is TRBJ1-2, the V gene TRBV19; D not resolved. The germline CDR1 and CDR2 sequences are LNHDA and SQIVND (reference sequence). Trimming took 3 bases from V and 4 from J, leaving 9 bases between them. The CDR3 loop spans 13 amino acids. The CDR3 is CASSMARAYGYTF. CDR3 sequence (DNA): TGTGCCAGTAGTATGGCTAGGGCCTATGGCTACACCTTC.

V and J are TRBV14 and TRBJ2-2; 7 bases map to TRBD2. CDR3 length equals 17 residues. V lost 1 base, J lost 5 bases, and 10 bases stayed unmatched. The germline gives CDR1 SGHDN, CDR2 FVKESK. The CDR3 is CASSQGAQRERTGELFF. The CDR3 DNA reads TGTGCCAGCAGCCAAGGGGCTCAGCGGGAACGGACCGGGGAGCTGTTTTTT. Full variable domain (missing parts from reference TRBV14 and TRBJ2-2): EAGVTQFPSHSVIEKGQTVTLRCDPISGHDNLYWYRRVMGKEIKFLLHFVKESKQDESGMPNNRFLAERTGGTYSTLKVQPAELEDSGVYFCASSQGAQRERTGELFFGEGSRLTVL.

The chain couples TRBV30 to TRBJ2-7; D is undetermined. Looked up from germline, CDR1 is GTSNPN and CDR2 is SVGIG (reference sequence). CDR3 length: 11 residues. The ends were cut back, 2 bases at V and 1 base at J, with 3 bases in the middle. In DNA, the CDR3 is TGTGCCTGGAGTACATCCTACGAGCAGTACTTC. Amino acids: CAWSTSYEQYF.

The chain uses TRBV7-9 and TRBJ1-4, with D unresolved. Trimming took off 3 bases at V and 5 bases at J, with 7 bases between the two ends. Germline V lookup: CDR1 SEHNR, CDR2 FQNEAQ (reference sequence). There are 13 residues in the CDR3. Here the CDR3 DNA reads TGTGCCAGCAGCTTCAGGAGGAATGAAAAACTGTTTTTT. Its translation is CASSFRRNEKLFF.

In regard to this clone: The junction departs from the called germline gene at one end, perhaps through a read error. The chain is built from TRBV15 and TRBJ1-2; D is possibly TRBD1 (6 bases). CDR1 is LNHNV, CDR2 YYDKDF, per germline (reference sequence). This CDR3 contains 16 residues. CDR3 DNA: TGTGCCACCAGCGGAGATCCACCCGGGGCAGGGACAGGCTACACCTTC. Its protein product is CATSGDPPGAGTGYTF.

V is TRBV21-1 and J is TRBJ2-4; the table's TRBD2 call for D was not verified on the DNA. TRBV21-1 is a known pseudogene. The CDR3 runs 15 residues. In DNA form, the CDR3 reads TGTGCCAGCAGCAGCGGACTAGAAGCCAAAAACATTCAGTACTTC. It specifies CASSSGLEAKNIQYF.

This chain connects TRBV4-3 to TRBJ2-5, with 10 bases fitting TRBD2. There are 19 residues in the CDR3. From germline, CDR1 is LGHNA and CDR2 YSLEER. The J segment lost 5 bases and the V segment lost 0 bases, leaving 15 bases of the junction unmatched. The CDR3: CASSQERGLAGDLGETQYF. The CDR3 nucleotides read TGCGCCAGCAGCCAAGAAAGGGGGCTAGCGGGAGATCTCGGGGAGACCCAGTACTTC.

V usage is TRBV15 and J usage is TRBJ1-5, with a weak D call TRBD1 (5 bases). With 1 base removed from V and 2 bases from J, the gap between germline ends came to 15 bases. Germline V gene data show CDR1 as LNHNV and CDR2 as YYDKDF (reference sequence). This CDR3 has 17 residues. The CDR3 loop reads CATSRVDEGTGNQPQHF. CDR3 in DNA: TGTGCCACCAGCAGAGTTGACGAGGGGACGGGCAATCAGCCCCAGCATTTT.

The V and J genes are TRBV5-5 and TRBJ2-5; D could derive from TRBD1 or TRBD2 (5 bases each). V gave up 4 bases and J gave up 1 base, with 14 bases separating them. Germline CDR1 SGHKS, CDR2 YYEKEE (reference sequence). The CDR3 has 15 amino acids. Written as DNA, the CDR3 is TGTGCCAGCAGCCCCGTTGAGGGGACCCAAGAGACCCAGTACTTC. It specifies CASSPVEGTQETQYF.

J is TRBJ2-3 and V is TRBV4-1; the match to TRBD2 covers 7 bases. The CDR3 length is 18 residues. Per the germline V gene, CDR1 is MGHRA and CDR2 is YSYEKL. J lost 2 bases, V lost 7 bases, and 18 bases had no gene match. CDR3 nucleotide sequence: TGCGCCAGCAACCTAGGCGGGGGAAAGGACACACACACAGATACGCAGTATTTT. Translating gives CASNLGGGKDTHTDTQYF.